The 17 T cell receptor beta chains presented below share a single source sample, sequenced in a study of shared clonotypes between healthy human individuals. In the naive CD8 group, cells lacked CD45RO and were positively selected for CCR7, so terminally differentiated effector memory CD45RA+ cells were left out. The protocol was immunoSEQ multiplex PCR, while the TCRdb copy is restricted to in-frame clones and leaves out a portion. The sample lists hundreds of thousands of clones; roughly 96% were seen once. Sequencing input: naive CD8+ T cells sorted from blood. The receptors originated from a woman in her thirties in good health.

CDR3 in amino acids: CASSLHGGSGNTIYF. The CDR3 region has the DNA TGTGCCAGCAGTCTCCACGGCGGCTCTGGAAACACCATATATTTT. The V call is TRBV28, the J call TRBJ1-3; D ambiguous. The CDR3 has 15 residues. Trimming took off 5 bases at V and 0 bases at J, with 11 bases between the two ends. CDR1 is MDHEN and CDR2 is SYDVKM in the germline V gene.

The chain links TRBV29-1 to TRBJ1-1; D is unclear. The CDR3 has 12 residues. V lost 6 bases to trimming and J lost 10 bases, with 18 bases between them. Germline values: CDR1 SQVTM, CDR2 ANQGSEA. The DNA for the CDR3 is TGCAGCGTCGTCAACGGGAGTTGGGGAGCTTTCTTT. Protein product: CSVVNGSWGAFF. The whole variable domain, remainder taken from reference TRBV29-1 and TRBJ1-1, is SAVISQKPSRDICQRGTSLTIQCQVDSQVTMMFWYRQQPGQSLTLIATANQGSEATYESGFVIDKFPISRPNLTFSTLTVSNMSPEDSSIYLCSVVNGSWGAFFGQGTRLTVV.

V gene TRBV19 combines with J gene TRBJ2-1; 15 positions match TRBD2. Germline V gives CDR1 LNHDA, CDR2 SQIVND (reference sequence). The trim removed 4 bases at V and 6 bases at J, leaving 7 bases unmatched. The CDR3 sequence is 17 residues long. The CDR3 DNA reads as TGTGCCAGTAGTAGCTTCGGACTAGCGGGAGGGACCAATGAGCAGTTCTTC. This translates into CASSSFGLAGGTNEQFF.

The rearrangement uses TRBV27 and TRBJ1-2; no firm D call. V gave up 8 bases and J gave up 0 bases, with 13 bases separating them. The CDR3 runs 14 residues. In germline, CDR1 is MNHEY, CDR2 SMNVEV (reference sequence). CDR3 region: CASGYSGANYGYTF. CDR3 bases: TGTGCCAGCGGATACAGTGGCGCTAACTATGGCTACACCTTC.

The chain joins TRBV28 to TRBJ2-7; D is perhaps TRBD2 (6 bases). Germline values: CDR1 MDHEN, CDR2 SYDVKM. This CDR3 spans 12 amino acids. Deletions cut 6 bases from V and 4 bases from J, with 10 bases between. The CDR3 nucleotides are TGTGCCAGCAGGGACGGGAGATACGAGCAGTACTTC. Its translation: CASRDGRYEQYF.

This clone was detected only a few times. The rearrangement links TRBV6-1 to TRBJ1-2, with TRBD1 matching 7 bases. Looked up from germline, CDR1 is MNHNS and CDR2 is SASEGT. The CDR3 extends over 14 amino acids. V was clipped by 5 bases and J by 3 bases; unmatched bases: 6. CDR3 in amino acids: CASSPRDRYYGYTF. In DNA form, the CDR3 reads TGTGCCAGCAGTCCTAGGGACAGATACTATGGCTACACCTTC.

Regarding this clone: Additional DNA sequences in this sample encode the identical CDR3. V and J are TRBV5-1 and TRBJ2-7; no reliable D call. The CDR3 contains 14 residues. Germline V CDR1 and CDR2: SGHRS, YFSETQ. V dropped 0 bases and J dropped 3 bases, with 10 bases sitting between them. The DNA of the CDR3 is TGCGCCAGCAGCTTGGCGGGCACCAACTACGAGCAGTACTTC. Translating gives CASSLAGTNYEQYF.

The rearrangement uses TRBV27 and TRBJ2-1; D call uncertain. Germline CDR1 is MNHEY and CDR2 is SMNVEV (reference sequence). Trimming took off 1 base at V and 9 bases at J, with 13 bases between the two ends. The CDR3 contains 14 residues. The CDR3 protein is CASSLLSWRIEQFF. CDR3 nucleotides: TGTGCCAGCAGTTTATTATCCTGGCGCATTGAGCAGTTCTTC.

J is TRBJ1-2 and V is TRBV5-6; D is perhaps TRBD1 (5 bases). This CDR3 has 14 residues. Germline V gene data show CDR1 as SGHDT and CDR2 as YYEEEE. Between the trimmed V and J ends, which lost 3 bases and 4 bases, there was a span of 13 bases. This CDR3 reads CASSSERGRYGYTF. The CDR3 DNA is TGTGCCAGCAGCTCCGAGCGGGGCCGCTATGGCTACACCTTC.

The J gene is TRBJ2-1, the V gene TRBV6-5; 10 bases align to TRBD1. J lost 5 bases, V lost 7 bases, and 8 bases had no gene match. The CDR3 is made up of 15 amino acids. Germline values: CDR1 MNHEY, CDR2 SVGAGI. The CDR3 DNA reads TGTGCCAGCACTCCCGGGACAGGGGTAAACAATGAGCAGTTCTTC. Translation gives CASTPGTGVNNEQFF.

This clone appeared a single time. The CDR3 nucleotides are TGTGCCATCAGCGTTGGACAGGGGATAGGCAATGAGCAGTTCTTC. It is translated as CAISVGQGIGNEQFF. V gene TRBV10-3 combines with J gene TRBJ2-1; 9 bases are a match to TRBD1. The CDR3 covers 15 residues. The V segment lost 6 bases and the J segment 6 bases; nucleotides outside the gene matches: 9. CDR1 and CDR2 from the germline V gene are ENHRY and SYGVKD.

The chain is built from TRBV5-1 and TRBJ2-2, with TRBD1 matching over 7 bases. The V segment lost 4 bases and the J segment 5 bases; nucleotides outside the gene matches: 8. This CDR3 has 15 residues. Looked up from germline, CDR1 is SGHRS and CDR2 is YFSETQ. The CDR3 spells CASSVHRGGTGELFF. The CDR3 DNA reads as TGCGCCAGCAGCGTACACAGGGGCGGGACCGGGGAGCTGTTTTTT.

The chain couples TRBV7-9 to TRBJ2-7; D is unclear. The CDR3 has 12 residues. V shed 8 bases and J shed 5 bases, with 13 bases lying between them. The germline V gene encodes CDR1 SEHNR and CDR2 FQNEAQ (reference sequence). CDR3 protein: CASAERNHEQYF. CDR3 coding DNA: TGTGCCAGCGCGGAGAGGAACCACGAGCAGTACTTC.

In this sample, this clone turned up once. The chain is built from TRBV28 and TRBJ1-4, with 8 bases identical to TRBD1. Germline-derived CDR1 and CDR2 are MDHEN and SYDVKM. J was trimmed by 8 bases and V by 6 bases; bases with no gene match: 8. The CDR3 sequence is 14 residues long. The CDR3 protein is CASRKTGAREKLFF. CDR3 in DNA: TGTGCCAGCAGGAAGACAGGGGCTCGGGAAAAACTGTTTTTT.

The chain couples TRBV5-6 to TRBJ1-5, with 8 bases that match TRBD1. Germline V CDR1 and CDR2: SGHDT, YYEEEE. Trimming removed 4 bases from V and 2 bases from J; junction bases left unmatched: 2. CDR3 size: 14 residues. The CDR3 spells CASSQGAGNQPQHF. In DNA, the CDR3 is TGTGCCAGCAGCCAGGGGGCCGGCAATCAGCCCCAGCATTTT.

The genes are TRBV9 and TRBJ2-7; D may be TRBD2 (5 bases). The CDR3 extends over 17 amino acids. Trimming removed 3 bases at V and 0 bases at J, with 19 bases between. Germline lookup yields CDR1 SGDLS and CDR2 YYNGEE. The CDR3 region is CASSATQYTRSSYEQYF. The CDR3 DNA sequence: TGTGCCAGCAGCGCCACCCAATATACTAGGAGCTCCTACGAGCAGTACTTC.

This chain joins TRBV7-9 and TRBJ2-1; the D is unclear. Trimming left V 5 bases short and J 4 bases short, with 6 bases between. The CDR3 covers 12 residues. Germline V CDR1 and CDR2: SEHNR, FQNEAQ (reference sequence). CDR3 amino acids: CASSTTYNEQFF. In nucleotides, the CDR3 is TGTGCCAGCAGCACAACTTACAATGAGCAGTTCTTC.